This TCR beta chain is from a study of blood T cell repertoires in COVID-19. Study overall: T cells, B-cell-depleted T cells, or PBMCs provided the cDNA or gDNA that served as material.

Original methodology: Reference gene primers were amplified, and this amplification served to estimate nucleated cell counts. Profiling relied on immunoSEQ multiplex PCR, and the TCRdb table lists in-frame clones only, not all of them. The DNA gave D and trimming, while V, J and clone size come from that table. The table lists about 220,000 clones, 83% of them singletons. Germline-derived CDR1 and CDR2 are SSHAT and FNYEAQ (reference sequence). The CDR3 loop spans 15 amino acids. This clone was counted a few times. A read error may account for a junction end that differs from germline. The source material was peripheral blood. The rearrangement links TRBV7-7 to TRBJ2-1, with TRBD1 identical over 9 bases. This receptor was taken from a woman between 40 and 50 years old with active or convalescent COVID-19. For the CDR3, the DNA is TGTGCTAGCAGCTTAGGGGACAGGGTGGGGAATGAGCAGTTCTTC. Protein product: CASSLGDRVGNEQFF.